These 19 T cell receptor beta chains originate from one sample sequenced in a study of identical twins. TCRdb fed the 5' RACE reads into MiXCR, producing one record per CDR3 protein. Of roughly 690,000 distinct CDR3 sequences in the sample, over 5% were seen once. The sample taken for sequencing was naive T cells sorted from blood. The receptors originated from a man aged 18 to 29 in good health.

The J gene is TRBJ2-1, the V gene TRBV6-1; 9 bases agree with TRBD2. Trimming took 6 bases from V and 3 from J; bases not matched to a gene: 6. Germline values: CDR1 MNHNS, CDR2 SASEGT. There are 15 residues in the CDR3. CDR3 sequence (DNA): TGTGCCAGCAGAGAGACTAGCGGCTTCTACAATGAGCAGTTCTTC. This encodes CASRETSGFYNEQFF.

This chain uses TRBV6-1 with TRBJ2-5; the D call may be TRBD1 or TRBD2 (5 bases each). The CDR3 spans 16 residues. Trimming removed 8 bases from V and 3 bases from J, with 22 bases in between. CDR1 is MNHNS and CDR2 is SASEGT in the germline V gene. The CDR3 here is CASPETAGTVKETQYF. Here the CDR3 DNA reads TGTGCCAGCCCCGAGACGGCCGGGACGGTTAAAGAGACCCAGTACTTC.

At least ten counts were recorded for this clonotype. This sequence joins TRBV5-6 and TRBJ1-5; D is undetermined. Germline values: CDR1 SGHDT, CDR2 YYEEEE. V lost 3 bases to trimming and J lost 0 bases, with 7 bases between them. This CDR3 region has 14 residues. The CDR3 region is CASSSLYSNQPQHF. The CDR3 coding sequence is TGTGCCAGCAGCTCTCTATATAGCAATCAGCCCCAGCATTTT.

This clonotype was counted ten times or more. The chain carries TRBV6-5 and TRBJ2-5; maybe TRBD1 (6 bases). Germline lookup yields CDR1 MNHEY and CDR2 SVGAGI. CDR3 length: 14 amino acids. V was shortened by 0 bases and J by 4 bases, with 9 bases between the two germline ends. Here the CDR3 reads CASSYSMGAETQYF. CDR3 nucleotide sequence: TGTGCCAGCAGTTACTCGATGGGGGCAGAGACCCAGTACTTC.

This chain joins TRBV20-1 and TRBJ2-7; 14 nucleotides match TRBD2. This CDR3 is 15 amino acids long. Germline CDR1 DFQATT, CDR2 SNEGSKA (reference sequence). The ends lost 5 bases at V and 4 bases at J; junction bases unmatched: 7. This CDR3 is CSARGTSGSLYEQYV. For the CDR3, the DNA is TGCAGTGCTCGTGGGACTAGCGGGAGTTTGTACGAGCAGTACGTC.

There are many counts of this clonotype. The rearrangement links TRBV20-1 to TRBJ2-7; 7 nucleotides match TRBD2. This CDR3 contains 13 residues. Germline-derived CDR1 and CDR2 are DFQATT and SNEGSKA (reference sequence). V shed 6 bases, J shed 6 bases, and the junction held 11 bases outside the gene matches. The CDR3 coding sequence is TGCAGTGCCAGGAGCGGGGATAGAGGCGAGCAGTACTTC. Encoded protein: CSARSGDRGEQYF.

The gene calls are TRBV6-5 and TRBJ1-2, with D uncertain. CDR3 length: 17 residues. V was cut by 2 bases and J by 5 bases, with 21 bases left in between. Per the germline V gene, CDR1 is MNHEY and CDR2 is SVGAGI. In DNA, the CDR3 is TGTGCCAGCAGTTACGGGGTCGGGAAAAAAAGAGATTATGGCTACACCTTC. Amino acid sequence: CASSYGVGKKRDYGYTF.

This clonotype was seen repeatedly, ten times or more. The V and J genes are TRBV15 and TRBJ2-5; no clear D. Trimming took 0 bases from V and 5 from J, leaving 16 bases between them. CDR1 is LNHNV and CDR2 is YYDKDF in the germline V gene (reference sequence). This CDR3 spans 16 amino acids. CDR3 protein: CATSRESTLGWETQYF. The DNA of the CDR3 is TGTGCCACCAGCAGAGAAAGTACTCTTGGTTGGGAGACCCAGTACTTC.

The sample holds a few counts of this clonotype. CDR3 DNA: TGCAGTGCTAGAGACCACAAAGATACGCAGTATTTT. Residues: CSARDHKDTQYF. The chain uses TRBV20-1 and TRBJ2-3; D gene ambiguous. V lost 0 bases, J lost 5 bases, and 6 bases lay in between. Germline V gene lookup returns CDR1 DFQATT and CDR2 SNEGSKA (reference sequence). The CDR3 loop spans 12 amino acids.

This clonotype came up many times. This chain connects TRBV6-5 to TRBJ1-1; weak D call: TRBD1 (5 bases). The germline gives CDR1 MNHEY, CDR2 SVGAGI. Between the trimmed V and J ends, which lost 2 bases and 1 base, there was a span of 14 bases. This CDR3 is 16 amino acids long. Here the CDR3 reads CASSYTTVTGNTEAFF. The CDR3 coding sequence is TGTGCCAGCAGTTACACCACCGTTACAGGGAACACTGAAGCTTTCTTT.

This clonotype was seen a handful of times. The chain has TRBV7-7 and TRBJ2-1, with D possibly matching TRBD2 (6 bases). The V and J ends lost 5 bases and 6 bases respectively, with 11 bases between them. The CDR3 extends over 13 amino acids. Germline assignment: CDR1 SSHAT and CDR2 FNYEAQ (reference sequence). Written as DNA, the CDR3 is TGTGCCAGCAGCGCGACTAGTGCCAATGAGCAGTTCTTC. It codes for CASSATSANEQFF.

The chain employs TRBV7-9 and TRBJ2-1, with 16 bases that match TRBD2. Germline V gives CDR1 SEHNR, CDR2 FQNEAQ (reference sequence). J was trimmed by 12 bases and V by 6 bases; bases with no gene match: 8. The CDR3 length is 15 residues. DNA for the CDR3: TGTGCCAGCAGAACCGGGACTAGCGGGAGGGTGAGGCAGTTCTTC. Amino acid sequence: CASRTGTSGRVRQFF.

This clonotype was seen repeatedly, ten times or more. The CDR3 DNA reads as TGCGCCAGCAGCCAAGATGCCCAGTACACCGGGGAGCTGTTTTTT. Translation: CASSQDAQYTGELFF. This chain joins TRBV4-3 and TRBJ2-2; no clear D gene. Germline CDR1 and CDR2: LGHNA and YSLEER. V was cut by 0 bases and J by 3 bases, with 8 bases left in between. The CDR3 consists of 15 residues.

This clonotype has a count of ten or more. The CDR3 sequence is CAISESSAMRGLGCNTEAFF. CDR3 coding DNA: TGTGCCATCAGTGAGTCGAGTGCTATGAGGGGATTAGGGTGCAACACTGAAGCTTTCTTT. The rearrangement uses TRBV10-3 and TRBJ1-1, with D possibly matching TRBD1 (5 bases). Germline V gene data show CDR1 as ENHRY and CDR2 as SYGVKD. CDR3 length: 20 residues. Trimming shortened V by 0 bases and J by 2 bases, and 25 bases separated the two germline ends.

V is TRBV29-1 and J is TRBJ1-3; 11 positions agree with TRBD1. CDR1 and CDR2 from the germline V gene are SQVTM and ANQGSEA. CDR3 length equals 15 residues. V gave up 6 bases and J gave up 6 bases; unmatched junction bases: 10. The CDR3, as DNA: TGCAGCGTCGCATGGACAGGGGGCTTTGTAAACACCATATATTTT. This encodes CSVAWTGGFVNTIYF.

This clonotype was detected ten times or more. The CDR3 reads CAIRDGPREFF. In DNA form, the CDR3 reads TGTGCCATCAGAGACGGGCCCCGAGAGTTCTTC. This chain connects TRBV10-3 to TRBJ2-1; unclear D gene. CDR1 and CDR2 from the germline V gene are ENHRY and SYGVKD. The CDR3 has 11 residues. V lost 6 bases, J lost 14 bases, and 14 bases lay in between.

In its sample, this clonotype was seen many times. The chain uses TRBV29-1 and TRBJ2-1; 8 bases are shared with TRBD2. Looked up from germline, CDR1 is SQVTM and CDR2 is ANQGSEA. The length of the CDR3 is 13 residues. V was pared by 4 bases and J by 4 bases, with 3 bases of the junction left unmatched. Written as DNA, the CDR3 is TGCAGCGTTGTCGGGAGGGCTTACAATGAGCAGTTCTTC. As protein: CSVVGRAYNEQFF.

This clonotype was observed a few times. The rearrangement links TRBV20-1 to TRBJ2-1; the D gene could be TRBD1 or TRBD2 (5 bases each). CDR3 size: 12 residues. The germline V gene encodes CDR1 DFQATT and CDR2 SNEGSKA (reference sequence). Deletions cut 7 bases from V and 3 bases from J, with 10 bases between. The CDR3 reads CSGGSGYNEQFF. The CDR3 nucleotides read TGCAGTGGGGGGTCGGGCTACAATGAGCAGTTCTTC.

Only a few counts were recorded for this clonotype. The CDR3 bases are TGTGCCAGCAGCTTAGAGTTGAGGATGGCTAGCGCTTACAATGAGCAGTTCTTC. It encodes CASSLELRMASAYNEQFF. The chain has TRBV11-2 and TRBJ2-1; tentative D call: TRBD2 (6 bases). The ends were cut back, 0 bases at V and 4 bases at J, with 19 bases in the middle. CDR1 and CDR2 (germline): SGHAT, FQNNGV. CDR3 length: 18 amino acids.